A single sample is the source of the 3 T cell receptor beta chains below, sequenced in a study of response to subunit inactivated influenza vaccine. TCRdb called the RT-PCR reads again in MiXCR, with one record for every CDR3 protein. The table shows approximately 520,000 distinct CDR3 sequences, with around 25% occurring only once. The sample here was CD4+ T cells sorted from PBMCs, taken more than 4 days after vaccination. These receptors were collected from a middle-aged man who received an inactivated influenza vaccine.

A few counts support this clonotype. The chain combines TRBV28 with TRBJ1-2; no definite D call. The CDR3 extends over 13 amino acids. Germline V gene lookup returns CDR1 MDHEN and CDR2 SYDVKM. V lost 6 bases and J 5 bases, leaving 13 bases between the germline ends. The CDR3 sequence: CASRGQWEYGYTF. CDR3 DNA: TGTGCCAGCAGGGGTCAATGGGAGTATGGCTACACCTTC.

The chain carries TRBV5-1 and TRBJ1-2; 7 bases align to TRBD1. The CDR3 contains 15 residues. V dropped 0 bases and J dropped 3; count of bases not matched to a gene: 5. CDR1 is SGHRS, CDR2 YFSETQ, per germline. The CDR3 here is CASSLDRGAHYGYTF. The CDR3 bases are TGCGCCAGCAGCTTGGACAGGGGCGCTCACTATGGCTACACCTTC.

The rearrangement uses TRBV7-2 and TRBJ1-3, with unresolved D. Germline CDR1 and CDR2: SGHTA and FQGNSA. CDR3 size: 13 residues. V was shortened by 2 bases and J by 10 bases, with 12 bases between the two germline ends. For the CDR3, the DNA is TGTGCCAGCAGCTTAAGTCTGGAGGAAACCATATATTTT. Residues: CASSLSLEETIYF.